One TCR beta chain is described in this entry. Its antigen is as yet unknown. PCR amplification relied on 60 Vbeta primers (plus 13 Jbeta primers). The method was immunoSEQ multiplex PCR; TCRdb's version includes in-frame clones alone and lacks a portion of them. This sample has about 90,000 clones, with approximately 60% found just once. This sample is drawn from a study of cytomegalovirus exposure and HLA in healthy donors. General observations from the study: A further, later analysis showed that HLA-associated TCR beta chains (compared with equally common others) were more clonally expanded. With DRB1 most and HLA-C fewest, TCR association rates differed between HLA loci in a later analysis. Follow-up analysis seemed to connect common viral pathogens with several of the most significant clusters identified.

The V segment lost 5 bases and the J segment 5 bases; nucleotides outside the gene matches: 8. There are 15 residues in the CDR3. Looked up from germline, CDR1 is MDHEN and CDR2 is SYDVKM. This sequence was found in a woman in her forties or fifties in good health and CMV-seropositive. The specimen was PBMCs. The chain uses TRBV28 and TRBJ1-5, with 8 bases that match TRBD1. The CDR3 coding sequence is TGTGCCAGCAGTCCCGGGACAGGTTGGGATCAGCCCCAGCATTTT. This encodes CASSPGTGWDQPQHF.